Described below is a single T cell receptor beta chain sequence and its context. Its binding antigen is unknown. One base away there is no much larger clone; base qualities are not given. Library generation was performed with the immunoSEQ multiplex PCR assay. For most patients, high-throughput TCR-beta CDR3 sequencing of genomic DNA was performed by Adaptive Biotechnologies. The source study handled its data this way. Adaptive's ImmunoSEQ software was the source of the TCR sequencing data for 18 patients, while a few other patients were processed with MiXCR and VDJtools. Because the origin of CDR3 nucleotide sequences shared between donor and recipient could not be assigned, those sequences were removed. To count as alloreactive, a clone needed at least 2-fold expansion over unstimulated cells and a minimum CFSE-low frequency of 0.002% (template counts) or 0.001% (read counts). Mappable clones were those detected in sequenced pre-transplant spleen, lymph node, or MLR CFSE-low populations of the donor or recipient. Cumulative frequency of alloreactive clones was calculated as a percentage of all sequences weighted by copy number. Held by TCRdb, this immuneACCESS table contains in-frame sequences only and omits some clones. Under half of the omission traces to an unresolved V gene where checked; the cause of the rest is unknown. V and J calls and clone size are those listed in that table; D and trimming were worked out from the DNA. Counted in this sample were 98,000 or so clones; around 88% of them appeared once. More than 1.4% of the sample lies in the top ten.

Blood samples were collected up to 4 times in the first month after transplant and then at least monthly when available. This sample was taken from a study of graft-versus-host responses after intestinal transplantation (dated by TCRdb to 2020 to 2023). The study in broad terms: Recipients received multivisceral, liver-intestinal, or isolated intestinal transplants. Anti-thymocyte globulin induction was given to all recipients, followed by maintenance tacrolimus and steroids for about 3 years. Graft-versus-host and host-versus-graft alloreactive T cell clones were tracked in the graft, circulation and bone marrow after intestinal transplantation using bulk TCR-beta CDR3 sequencing. Alloreactive clones were identified by sequencing pre-transplant mixed lymphocyte reaction products and comparing these products with unstimulated pre-transplant donor and recipient T cells. The cohort enrolled under 25 intestinal transplant recipients including one retransplant, and a few patients lacking pretransplant specimens were excluded. Donor T cell macrochimerism was defined as a peak of at least 4% donor T cells among recipient peripheral blood mononuclear cells. Samples from a few later patients were sequenced in-house on an Illumina MiSeq with MiXCR processing rather than by the commercial service. The study at large found these results: In patients with donor T cell macrochimerism, the allografts had high GvH to HvG T cell clonal ratios. Conclusions were limited by the relatively low number and heterogeneity of intestinal transplant patients. Early after transplant, peak levels of circulating GvH clones were found to be associated with declines in HvG clones. GvH clones turned up in recipient bone marrow, with some appearing earlier in ileal mucosa or blood, a pattern consistent with an intestinal mucosal origin.

Sample: PBMCs, taken 255 days after intestinal transplant. This receptor was obtained from a human patient who received an intestinal transplant, so some T cells may come from the graft donor.

The DNA reads as follows: TGTGCCAGCCGACGAGCGGACGGAACCAACACTGAAGCTTTCTTT. This sequence encodes CASRRADGTNTEAFF. Rearrangement joined TRBV6-1 to TRBJ1-1; there is no confident call for the D gene. V is reduced by 8 bases and J by 2 bases, leaving a spacing of 18 bases between them. Including the terminal cysteine and phenylalanine, the CDR3 comprises 15 residues. The CDR3 DNA has 45 bases and is translated from base 1. CDR1 and CDR2 were assigned from the germline V gene as MNHNS and SASEGT.